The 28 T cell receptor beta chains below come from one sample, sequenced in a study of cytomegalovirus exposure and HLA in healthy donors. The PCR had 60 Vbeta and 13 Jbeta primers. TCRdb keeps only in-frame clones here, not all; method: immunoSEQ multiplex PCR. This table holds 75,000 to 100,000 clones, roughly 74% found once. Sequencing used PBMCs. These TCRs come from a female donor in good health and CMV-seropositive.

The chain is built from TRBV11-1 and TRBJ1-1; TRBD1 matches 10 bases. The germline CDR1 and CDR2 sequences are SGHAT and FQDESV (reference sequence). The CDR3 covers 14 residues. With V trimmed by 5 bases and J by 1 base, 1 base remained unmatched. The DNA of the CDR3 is TGTGCCAGCAGCAGGGACAGGGGGAACACTGAAGCTTTCTTT. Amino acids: CASSRDRGNTEAFF.

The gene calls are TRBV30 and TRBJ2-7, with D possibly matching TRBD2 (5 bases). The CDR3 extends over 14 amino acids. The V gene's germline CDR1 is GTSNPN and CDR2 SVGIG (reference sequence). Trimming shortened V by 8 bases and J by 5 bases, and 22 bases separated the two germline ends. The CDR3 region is CAGSGKRPENEQYF. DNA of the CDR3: TGTGCCGGATCGGGGAAACGTCCCGAAAACGAGCAGTACTTC.

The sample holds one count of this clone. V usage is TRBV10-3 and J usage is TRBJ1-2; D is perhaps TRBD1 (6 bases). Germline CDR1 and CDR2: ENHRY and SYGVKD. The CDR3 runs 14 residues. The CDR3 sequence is CATTPGTINYGYTF. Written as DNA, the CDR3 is TGTGCTACTACTCCCGGGACAATAAACTATGGCTACACCTTC.

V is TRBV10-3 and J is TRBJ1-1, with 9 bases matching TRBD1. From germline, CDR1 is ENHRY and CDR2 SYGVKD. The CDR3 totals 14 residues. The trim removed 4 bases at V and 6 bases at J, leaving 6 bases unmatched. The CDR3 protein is CAISGDRAVPEAFF. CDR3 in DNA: TGTGCCATCAGTGGGGACAGGGCTGTACCTGAAGCTTTCTTT.

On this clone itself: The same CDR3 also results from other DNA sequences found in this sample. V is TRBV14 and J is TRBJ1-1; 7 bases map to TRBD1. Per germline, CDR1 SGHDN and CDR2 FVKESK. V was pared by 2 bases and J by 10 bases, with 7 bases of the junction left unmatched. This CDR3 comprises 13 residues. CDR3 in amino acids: CASSQNRGLGAFF. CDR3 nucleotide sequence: TGTGCCAGCAGCCAAAACAGGGGCTTGGGAGCTTTCTTT.

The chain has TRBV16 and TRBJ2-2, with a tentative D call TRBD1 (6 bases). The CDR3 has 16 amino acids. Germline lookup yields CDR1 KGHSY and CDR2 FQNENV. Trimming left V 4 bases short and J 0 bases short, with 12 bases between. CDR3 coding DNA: TGTGCCAGCAGCCCAACAGGGTCAACGAACACCGGGGAGCTGTTTTTT. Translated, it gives CASSPTGSTNTGELFF. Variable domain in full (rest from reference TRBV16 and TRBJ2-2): GEEVAQTPKHLVRGEGQKAKLYCAPIKGHSYVFWYQQVLKNEFKFLISFQNENVFDETGMPKERFSAKCLPNSPCSLEIQATKLEDSAVYFCASSPTGSTNTGELFFGEGSRLTVL.

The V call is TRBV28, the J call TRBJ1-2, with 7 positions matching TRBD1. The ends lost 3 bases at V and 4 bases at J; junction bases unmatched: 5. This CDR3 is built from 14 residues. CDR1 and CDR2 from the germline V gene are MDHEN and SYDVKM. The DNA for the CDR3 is TGTGCCAGCAGTTTGGAAACAGGGGTCTATGGCTACACCTTC. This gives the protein CASSLETGVYGYTF.

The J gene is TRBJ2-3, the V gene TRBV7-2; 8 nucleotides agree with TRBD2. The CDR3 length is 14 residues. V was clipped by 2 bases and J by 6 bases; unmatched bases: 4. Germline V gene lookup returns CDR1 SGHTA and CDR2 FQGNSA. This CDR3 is CASSLLGGRDTQYF. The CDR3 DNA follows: TGTGCCAGCAGCTTATTGGGCGGGAGGGATACGCAGTATTTT.

DNA for the CDR3: TGTGCCAGCAGCTTTGCCCGGGACAGGGTATACGAGCAGTACTTC. The encoded protein is CASSFARDRVYEQYF. The rearrangement joins TRBV7-8 to TRBJ2-7, with 9 nucleotides matching TRBD1. CDR1 and CDR2 (germline): SGHVS, FQNEAQ. The length of the CDR3 is 15 residues. Germline trimming cut 3 bases from V and 4 bases from J; bases unmatched to any gene: 7.

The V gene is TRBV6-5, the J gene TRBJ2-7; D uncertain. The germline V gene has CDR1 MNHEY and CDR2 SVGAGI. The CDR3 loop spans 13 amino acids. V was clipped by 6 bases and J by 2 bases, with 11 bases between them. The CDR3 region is CASSRSLAYEQYF. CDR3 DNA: TGTGCCAGCAGCCGGTCCCTAGCCTACGAGCAGTACTTC.

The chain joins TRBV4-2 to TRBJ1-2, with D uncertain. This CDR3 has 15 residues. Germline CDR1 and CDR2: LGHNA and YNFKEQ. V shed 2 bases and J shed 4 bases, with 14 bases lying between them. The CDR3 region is CASSQPSEASYGYTF. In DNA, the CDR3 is TGTGCCAGCAGCCAACCATCAGAGGCGAGCTATGGCTACACCTTC.

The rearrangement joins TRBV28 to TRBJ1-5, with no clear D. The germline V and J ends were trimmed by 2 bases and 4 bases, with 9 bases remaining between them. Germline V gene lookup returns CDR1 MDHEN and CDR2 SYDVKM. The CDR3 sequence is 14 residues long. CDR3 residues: CASSLMALNQPQHF. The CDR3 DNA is TGTGCCAGCAGTTTAATGGCCTTAAATCAGCCCCAGCATTTT. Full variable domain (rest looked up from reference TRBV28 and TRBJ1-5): DVKVTQSSRYLVKRTGEKVFLECVQDMDHENMFWYRQDPGLGLRLIYFSYDVKMKEKGDIPEGYSVSREKKERFSLILESASTNQTSMYLCASSLMALNQPQHFGDGTRLSIL.

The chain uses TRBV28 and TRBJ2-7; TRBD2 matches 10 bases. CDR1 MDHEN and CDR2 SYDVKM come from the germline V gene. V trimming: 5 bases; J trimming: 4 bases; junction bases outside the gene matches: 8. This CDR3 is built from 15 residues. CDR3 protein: CASSPSIAGGYEQYF. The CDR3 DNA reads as TGTGCCAGCAGTCCGAGTATAGCGGGAGGATACGAGCAGTACTTC.

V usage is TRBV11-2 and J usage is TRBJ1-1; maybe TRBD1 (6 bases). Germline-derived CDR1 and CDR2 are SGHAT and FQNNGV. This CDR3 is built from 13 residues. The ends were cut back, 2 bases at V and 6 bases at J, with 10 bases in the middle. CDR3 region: CASSLQGWSEAFF. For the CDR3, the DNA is TGTGCCAGCAGCTTACAGGGGTGGTCTGAAGCTTTCTTT.

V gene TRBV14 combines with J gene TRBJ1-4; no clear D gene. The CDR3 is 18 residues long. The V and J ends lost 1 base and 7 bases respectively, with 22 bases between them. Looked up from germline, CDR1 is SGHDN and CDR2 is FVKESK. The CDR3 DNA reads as TGTGCCAGCAGCCAAGTTGGAGTCCCCGCCCCGAGAATTGAAAAACTGTTTTTT. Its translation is CASSQVGVPAPRIEKLFF.

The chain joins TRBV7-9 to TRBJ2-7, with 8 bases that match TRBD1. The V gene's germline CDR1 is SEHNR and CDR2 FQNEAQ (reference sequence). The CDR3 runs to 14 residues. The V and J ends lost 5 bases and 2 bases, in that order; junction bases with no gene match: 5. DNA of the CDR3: TGTGCCAGCAGCCCGTGGACAGGGACCTACGAGCAGTACTTC. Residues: CASSPWTGTYEQYF.

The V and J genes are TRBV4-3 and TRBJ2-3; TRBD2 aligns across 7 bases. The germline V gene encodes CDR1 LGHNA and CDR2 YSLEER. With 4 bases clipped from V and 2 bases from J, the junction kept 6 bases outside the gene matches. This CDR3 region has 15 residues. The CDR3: CASSLKAGLTDTQYF. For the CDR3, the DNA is TGCGCCAGCAGCCTAAAAGCGGGGCTCACAGATACGCAGTATTTT.

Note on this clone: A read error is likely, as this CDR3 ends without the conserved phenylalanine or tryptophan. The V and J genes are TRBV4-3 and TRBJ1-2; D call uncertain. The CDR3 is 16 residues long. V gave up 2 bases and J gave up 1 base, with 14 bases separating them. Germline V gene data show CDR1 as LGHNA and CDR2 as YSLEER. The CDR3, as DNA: TGCGCCAGCAGCCAAACCCCGCCTACATATAACTATGGCTACACCGTC. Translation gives CASSQTPPTYNYGYTV.

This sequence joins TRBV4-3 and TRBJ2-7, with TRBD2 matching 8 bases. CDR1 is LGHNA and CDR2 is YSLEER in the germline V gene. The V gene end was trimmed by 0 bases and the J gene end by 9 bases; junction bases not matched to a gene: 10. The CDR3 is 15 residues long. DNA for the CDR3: TGCGCCAGCAGCCAAGATCGGGGGGGACTCCTAGGGCAGTACTTC. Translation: CASSQDRGGLLGQYF.

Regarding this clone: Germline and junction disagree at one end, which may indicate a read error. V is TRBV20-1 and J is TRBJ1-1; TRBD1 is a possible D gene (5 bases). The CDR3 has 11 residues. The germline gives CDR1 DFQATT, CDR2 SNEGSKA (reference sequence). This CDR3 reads CSARDQGEALF. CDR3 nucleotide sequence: TGCAGTGCTAGAGATCAAGGGGAAGCTCTCTTT.

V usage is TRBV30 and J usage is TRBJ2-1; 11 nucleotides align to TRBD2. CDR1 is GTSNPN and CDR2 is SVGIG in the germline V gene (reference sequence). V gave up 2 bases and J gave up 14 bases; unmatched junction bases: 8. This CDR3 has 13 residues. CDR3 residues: CAWSPMTSGEEFF. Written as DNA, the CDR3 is TGTGCCTGGAGTCCCATGACTAGCGGGGAGGAGTTCTTC.

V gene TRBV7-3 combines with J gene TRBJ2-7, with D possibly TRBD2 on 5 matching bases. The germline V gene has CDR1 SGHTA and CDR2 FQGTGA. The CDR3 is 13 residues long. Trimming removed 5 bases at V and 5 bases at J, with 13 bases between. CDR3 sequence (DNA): TGTGCCAGCAGCCCCCAGCGGAGGAACGAGCAGTACTTC. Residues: CASSPQRRNEQYF.

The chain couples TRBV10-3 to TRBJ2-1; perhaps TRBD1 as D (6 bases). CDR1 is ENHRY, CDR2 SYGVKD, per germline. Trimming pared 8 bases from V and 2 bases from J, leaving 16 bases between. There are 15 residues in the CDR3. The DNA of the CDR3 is TGTGCCATCGGGGCCGGGACAACAACCTACAATGAGCAGTTCTTC. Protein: CAIGAGTTTYNEQFF.

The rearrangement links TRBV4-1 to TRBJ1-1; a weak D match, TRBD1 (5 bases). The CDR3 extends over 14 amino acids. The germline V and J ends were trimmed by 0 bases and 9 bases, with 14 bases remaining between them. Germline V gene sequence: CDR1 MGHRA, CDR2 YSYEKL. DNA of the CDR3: TGCGCCAGCAGCCAAGATGAGGTGGGGGGTCAAGCTTTCTTT. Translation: CASSQDEVGGQAFF.

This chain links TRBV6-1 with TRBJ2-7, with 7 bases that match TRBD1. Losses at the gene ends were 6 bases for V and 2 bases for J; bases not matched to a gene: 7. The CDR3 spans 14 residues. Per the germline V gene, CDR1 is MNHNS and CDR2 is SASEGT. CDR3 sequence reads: CASSPGQATYEQYF. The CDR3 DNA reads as TGTGCCAGCAGCCCTGGACAGGCTACCTACGAGCAGTACTTC.

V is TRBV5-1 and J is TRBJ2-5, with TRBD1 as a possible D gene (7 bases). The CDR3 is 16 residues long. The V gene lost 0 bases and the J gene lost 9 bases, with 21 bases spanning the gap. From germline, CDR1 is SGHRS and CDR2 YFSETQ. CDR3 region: CASSLDRGTAPVAQYF. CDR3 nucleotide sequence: TGCGCCAGCAGCTTGGATCGGGGGACAGCCCCCGTCGCCCAGTACTTC.

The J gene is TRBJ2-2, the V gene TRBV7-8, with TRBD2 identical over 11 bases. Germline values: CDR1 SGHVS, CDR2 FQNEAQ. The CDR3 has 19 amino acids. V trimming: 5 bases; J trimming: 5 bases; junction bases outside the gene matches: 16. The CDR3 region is CASSLRRDLAGGYTGELFF. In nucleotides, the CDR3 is TGTGCCAGCAGCCTGAGGCGGGACCTAGCGGGAGGTTATACCGGGGAGCTGTTTTTT.

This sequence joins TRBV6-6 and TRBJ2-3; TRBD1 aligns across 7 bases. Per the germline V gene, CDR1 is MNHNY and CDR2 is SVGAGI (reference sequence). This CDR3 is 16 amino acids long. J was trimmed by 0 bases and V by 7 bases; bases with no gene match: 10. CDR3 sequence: CASIHQGVSSTDTQYF. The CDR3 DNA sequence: TGTGCCAGCATCCATCAGGGGGTATCCAGCACAGATACGCAGTATTTT.